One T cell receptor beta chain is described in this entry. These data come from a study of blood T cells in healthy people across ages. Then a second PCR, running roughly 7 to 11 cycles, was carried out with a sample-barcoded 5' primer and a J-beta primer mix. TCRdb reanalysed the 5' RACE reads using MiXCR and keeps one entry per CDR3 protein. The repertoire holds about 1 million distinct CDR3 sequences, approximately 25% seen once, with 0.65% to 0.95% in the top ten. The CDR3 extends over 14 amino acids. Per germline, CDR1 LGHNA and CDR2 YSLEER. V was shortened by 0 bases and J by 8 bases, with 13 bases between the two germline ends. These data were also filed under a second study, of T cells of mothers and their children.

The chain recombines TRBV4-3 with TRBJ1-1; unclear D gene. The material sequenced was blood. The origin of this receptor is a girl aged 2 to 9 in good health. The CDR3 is CASSQEMWSQEAFF. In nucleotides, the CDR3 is TGCGCCAGCAGCCAAGAGATGTGGTCCCAAGAAGCTTTCTTT.